Presented here are 29 T cell receptor beta chains from one specimen sequenced in a study of T cells in Graves' hyperthyroidism and ophthalmopathy. There were TCR beta CDR3 regions amplified from RNA transcripts. A first-round RT-PCR of the TCR CDR3 used the HTBI primer set. TCRdb reprocessed the multiplex PCR reads via MiXCR and lists one record per CDR3 protein. The sample consists of 500,000 to 650,000 distinct CDR3 sequences, about 20% of them appearing once. Sequences were obtained from blood. Receptors were obtained from a man in his forties with Graves' ophthalmopathy.

This clonotype has a handful of counts. J is TRBJ2-3 and V is TRBV19; 7 bases line up with TRBD2. Germline loops: CDR1 LNHDA, CDR2 SQIVND (reference sequence). The CDR3 is 15 residues long. The ends lost 5 bases at V and 1 base at J; junction bases unmatched: 6. This CDR3 is CASSVRGVGTDTQYF. CDR3 coding DNA: TGTGCCAGTAGTGTACGGGGGGTCGGCACAGATACGCAGTATTTT.

The V call is TRBV24-1, the J call TRBJ2-1, with 8 bases identical to TRBD2. The trim removed 6 bases at V and 3 bases at J, leaving 9 bases unmatched. Germline V gives CDR1 KGHDR, CDR2 SFDVKD. The length of the CDR3 is 16 residues. The CDR3 spells CATSSSGTSVYNEQFF. The CDR3 region has the DNA TGTGCCACCAGTTCCTCCGGGACTAGTGTCTACAATGAGCAGTTCTTC.

This chain links TRBV6-1 with TRBJ1-1; D may be TRBD1 (5 bases). CDR3 length: 16 residues. The V gene lost 5 bases and the J gene lost 0 bases, with 16 bases spanning the gap. From germline, CDR1 is MNHNS and CDR2 SASEGT. Written as DNA, the CDR3 is TGTGCCAGCAGTCGCTCTAGTGGGGCCCTGAACACTGAAGCTTTCTTT. This sequence encodes CASSRSSGALNTEAFF.

Details on this clonotype: A much more abundant neighbour one base away suggests this may be a read error. This rearrangement joins TRBV3-1 to TRBJ2-7; TRBD1 is a possible D gene (6 bases). CDR1 and CDR2 from the germline V gene are LGHDT and YNNKEL (reference sequence). The CDR3 consists of 14 residues. CDR3 bases: TGTGCCGGCAGCCAACGCTGGGACAAGGGGGAGCAGTACTTC. Protein sequence: CAGSQRWDKGEQYF.

The chain recombines TRBV29-1 with TRBJ2-1, with D tentatively TRBD1 (5 bases). The germline V and J ends were trimmed by 3 bases and 1 base, with 7 bases remaining between them. CDR1 is SQVTM, CDR2 ANQGSEA, per germline. CDR3 length: 13 amino acids. CDR3 protein: CSVETDSYNEQFF. The CDR3 DNA is TGCAGCGTTGAGACAGATTCCTACAATGAGCAGTTCTTC.

The chain joins TRBV7-2 to TRBJ2-1; 9 bases line up with TRBD2. The CDR3 contains 16 residues. The germline V gene encodes CDR1 SGHTA and CDR2 FQGNSA. V dropped 1 base and J dropped 10; count of bases not matched to a gene: 11. The CDR3, as DNA: TGTGCCAGCAGCTTAGAGGGCGGGAGGGCCCAGGGGGAGCAGTTCTTC. Amino acids: CASSLEGGRAQGEQFF. The complete variable domain, with remaining parts taken from reference TRBV7-2 and TRBJ2-1, reads GAGVSQSPSNKVTEKGKDVELRCDPISGHTALYWYRQSLGQGLEFLIYFQGNSAPDKSGLPSDRFSAERTGGSVSTLTIQRTQQEDSAVYLCASSLEGGRAQGEQFFGPGTRLTVL.

To note about this clonotype: Relative to the germline gene, one junction end is altered; a read error may explain this. The chain is built from TRBV11-2 and TRBJ1-3; D is uncertain. This CDR3 contains 11 residues. Germline values: CDR1 SGHAT, CDR2 FQNNGV. The CDR3 loop reads CAGSFANTIYF. In DNA form, the CDR3 reads TGTGCCGGCAGCTTCGCGAACACCATATATTTT.

This clonotype was seen at least ten times. This chain connects TRBV11-2 to TRBJ1-1; D unclear. V was pared by 1 base and J by 4 bases, with 10 bases between. CDR1 and CDR2 (germline): SGHAT, FQNNGV. The CDR3 has 14 residues. The CDR3 DNA reads TGTGCCAGCAGCTTAGTCGGCGGACCCACTGAAGCTTTCTTT. This codes for CASSLVGGPTEAFF.

J is TRBJ2-1 and V is TRBV12-5; possible D gene TRBD2, 5 bases. V was shortened by 1 base and J by 4 bases, with 11 bases between the two germline ends. Germline assignment: CDR1 LGHNT and CDR2 FRNRAP. The CDR3 is 15 residues long. CDR3 loop: CASGLGLGEYNEQFF. DNA for the CDR3: TGTGCTAGTGGTTTGGGACTCGGGGAATACAATGAGCAGTTCTTC.

This clonotype was seen repeatedly, ten times or more. V is TRBV28 and J is TRBJ1-1; D is perhaps TRBD1 (5 bases). CDR3 length: 15 residues. The V gene lost 5 bases and the J gene lost 5 bases, with 18 bases spanning the gap. Germline values: CDR1 MDHEN, CDR2 SYDVKM. CDR3 residues: CASSPQAQESTEAFF. CDR3 DNA sequence: TGTGCCAGCAGTCCACAGGCCCAAGAGAGTACTGAAGCTTTCTTT.

The CDR3 region is CASSPGSYNSPLHF. CDR3 sequence (DNA): TGTGCCAGCTCTCCCGGCTCCTATAATTCACCCCTCCACTTT. The chain employs TRBV18 and TRBJ1-6; D remains ambiguous. The CDR3 extends over 14 amino acids. Germline V lookup: CDR1 KGHSH, CDR2 LQKENI. V was clipped by 6 bases and J by 0 bases, with 6 bases between them.

This clonotype was detected many times. This chain connects TRBV6-1 to TRBJ2-1; tentatively, D is TRBD2 (6 bases). The germline CDR1 and CDR2 sequences are MNHNS and SASEGT. This CDR3 is 16 amino acids long. The ends were cut back, 4 bases at V and 3 bases at J, with 16 bases in the middle. The CDR3 is CASSVHTSTGYNEQFF. CDR3 nucleotides: TGTGCCAGCAGTGTCCATACTAGCACGGGCTACAATGAGCAGTTCTTC.

V and J are TRBV20-1 and TRBJ1-5; TRBD1 is a possible D gene (5 bases). This CDR3 comprises 15 residues. Germline V gene sequence: CDR1 DFQATT, CDR2 SNEGSKA (reference sequence). Trimming took off 1 base at V and 5 bases at J, with 15 bases between the two ends. The CDR3 spells CSARVGRGPDQPQHF. CDR3 DNA sequence: TGCAGTGCTAGAGTGGGGCGAGGGCCTGATCAGCCCCAGCATTTT.

The table lists this clonotype with a count of one. The V and J genes are TRBV5-1 and TRBJ1-1; D not certain. Germline assignment: CDR1 SGHRS and CDR2 YFSETQ. This CDR3 contains 13 residues. The V and J ends lost 3 bases and 5 bases respectively, with 11 bases between them. The CDR3 DNA is TGCGCCAGCAGCTCGCTAGGGTGGACTGAAGCTTTCTTT. Its translation: CASSSLGWTEAFF. The full variable domain, with the rest looked up from reference TRBV5-1 and TRBJ1-1, is KAGVTQTPRYLIKTRGQQVTLSCSPISGHRSVSWYQQTPGQGLQFLFEYFSETQRNKGNFPGRFSGRQFSNSRSEMNVSTLELGDSALYLCASSSLGWTEAFFGQGTRLTVV.

The chain is built from TRBV11-2 and TRBJ1-3; no clear D gene. This CDR3 comprises 16 residues. V lost 0 bases and J 4 bases, leaving 13 bases between the germline ends. Germline V gives CDR1 SGHAT, CDR2 FQNNGV. CDR3 nucleotide sequence: TGTGCCAGCAGCTTAGAAGAGGCCGCGTCCGGAAACACCATATATTTT. Its translation is CASSLEEAASGNTIYF.

The sample holds many counts of this clonotype. The chain joins TRBV28 to TRBJ2-7, with D maybe TRBD1 (6 bases). The germline V and J ends were trimmed by 6 bases and 1 base, with 10 bases remaining between them. CDR1 and CDR2 (germline): MDHEN, SYDVKM. The length of the CDR3 is 13 residues. The CDR3 DNA reads as TGTGCCAGCAGAGCGGACAGATCCTACGAGCAGTACTTC. It yields the protein CASRADRSYEQYF.

This sequence joins TRBV7-9 and TRBJ1-4; weak D call: TRBD1 (6 bases). The CDR3 has 16 residues. Germline CDR1 SEHNR, CDR2 FQNEAQ (reference sequence). V gave up 5 bases and J gave up 6 bases, with 19 bases separating them. The CDR3 bases are TGTGCCAGCAGCCCTGACCGGGACACCCCCTATGAAAAACTGTTTTTT. Protein sequence: CASSPDRDTPYEKLFF.

As concerns this clonotype: A much larger clone lies one base from this, so it may be a read error. The chain has TRBV2 and TRBJ2-7, with D possibly being TRBD2 (6 bases). The V gene's germline CDR1 is SNHLY and CDR2 FYNNEI. Between the trimmed V and J ends, which lost 1 base and 6 bases, there was a span of 16 bases. The CDR3 has 15 amino acids. CDR3 loop: CASSEVPARGVEQYF. CDR3 in DNA: TGTGCCAGCAGTGAAGTACCCGCTCGCGGGGTCGAGCAGTACTTC.

The rearrangement joins TRBV18 to TRBJ2-3; TRBD2 matches 9 bases. The germline CDR1 and CDR2 sequences are KGHSH and LQKENI. CDR3 length equals 15 residues. V was pared by 3 bases and J by 4 bases, with 5 bases of the junction left unmatched. The CDR3 loop is CASSPGLAMPDTQYF. The CDR3 DNA follows: TGTGCCAGCTCACCGGGACTAGCCATGCCAGATACGCAGTATTTT.

This clonotype was picked up many times. This chain joins TRBV2 and TRBJ2-5, with TRBD1 matching over 10 bases. With 8 bases clipped from V and 2 bases from J, the junction kept 8 bases outside the gene matches. Germline assignment: CDR1 SNHLY and CDR2 FYNNEI. The CDR3 is 15 residues long. CDR3 region: CASDRDRGPQETQYF. Written as DNA, the CDR3 is TGTGCCAGCGACCGGGACAGGGGCCCTCAAGAGACCCAGTACTTC.

The table lists this clonotype with a few counts. The chain is built from TRBV19 and TRBJ1-4; D gene unclear. Trimming left V 3 bases short and J 5 bases short, with 7 bases between. This CDR3 contains 13 residues. CDR1 and CDR2 from the germline V gene are LNHDA and SQIVND (reference sequence). In DNA form, the CDR3 reads TGTGCCAGTAGTATCGGCGGAAATGAAAAACTGTTTTTT. Translated, it gives CASSIGGNEKLFF.

The rearrangement joins TRBV19 to TRBJ2-7; 7 nucleotides align to TRBD1. Germline CDR1 is LNHDA and CDR2 is SQIVND (reference sequence). The CDR3 consists of 15 residues. After removal of 6 bases from V and 3 bases from J, the junction contained 11 bases not matched to a gene. CDR3 sequence: CASSPTGTVRYEQYF. The CDR3 bases are TGTGCCAGTAGCCCGACCGGGACAGTCCGCTACGAGCAGTACTTC. The whole variable domain, filled in from reference TRBV19 and TRBJ2-7, reads DGGITQSPKYLFRKEGQNVTLSCEQNLNHDAMYWYRQDPGQGLRLIYYSQIVNDFQKGDIAEGYSVSREKKESFPLTVTSAQKNPTAFYLCASSPTGTVRYEQYFGPGTRLTVT.

There are a few counts of this clonotype. The V call is TRBV7-9, the J call TRBJ1-1, with 7 bases matching TRBD1. After removal of 5 bases from V and 13 bases from J, the junction contained 10 bases not matched to a gene. The CDR3 loop spans 12 amino acids. CDR1 and CDR2 (germline): SEHNR, FQNEAQ (reference sequence). Here the CDR3 reads CASSVVGTALFF. CDR3 coding DNA: TGTGCCAGCAGCGTAGTCGGGACAGCGCTTTTCTTT.

This clonotype was counted a few times. V is TRBV12-3 or TRBV12-4 and J is TRBJ2-3, with D hard to call. Trimming pared 1 base from V and 14 bases from J, leaving 10 bases between. The CDR3 extends over 11 amino acids. As DNA, the CDR3 is TGTGCCAGCAGTTTAGGGCTATATCGGTATTTT. As protein: CASSLGLYRYF.

This clonotype came up once. The genes are TRBV6-2 or TRBV6-3 and TRBJ2-1; D unclear. The CDR3 is 13 residues long. V was trimmed by 1 base and J by 6 bases, leaving 7 bases between them. From germline, CDR1 is MNHEY and CDR2 SVGEGT. CDR3 in DNA: TGTGCCAGCAGTTACTGGAGTCTCAATGAGCAGTTCTTC. It translates to CASSYWSLNEQFF.

This clonotype came up a few times. The genes are TRBV20-1 and TRBJ1-1, with D uncertain. The length of the CDR3 is 11 residues. CDR1 is DFQATT, CDR2 SNEGSKA, per germline (reference sequence). V was trimmed by 3 bases and J by 5 bases, leaving 7 bases between them. CDR3 sequence: CSASSRTEAFF. The CDR3 DNA follows: TGCAGTGCTAGTTCTCGTACTGAAGCTTTCTTT.

The gene calls are TRBV18 and TRBJ2-7, with a tentative D call TRBD1 (6 bases). V lost 0 bases and J lost 3, with 9 bases in between. Germline CDR1 KGHSH, CDR2 LQKENI. This CDR3 contains 14 residues. The CDR3 region is CASSPPQGRYEQYF. In nucleotides, the CDR3 is TGTGCCAGCTCACCACCCCAGGGGCGCTACGAGCAGTACTTC.

The CDR3 sequence is CSADAPSSPLGLDGQFF. CDR3 nucleotide sequence: TGCAGTGCTGACGCCCCTAGCAGCCCCCTCGGTTTGGATGGGCAGTTCTTC. The chain employs TRBV20-1 and TRBJ2-1; maybe TRBD2 (5 bases). V was shortened by 5 bases and J by 12 bases, with 32 bases between the two germline ends. This CDR3 region has 17 residues. In germline, CDR1 is DFQATT, CDR2 SNEGSKA (reference sequence).

This rearrangement joins TRBV11-2 to TRBJ2-5, with 7 bases lining up with TRBD1. Unmatched junction bases numbered 1, after V lost 8 bases and J lost 1 base. The CDR3 runs to 12 residues. Germline V gives CDR1 SGHAT, CDR2 FQNNGV. The CDR3 DNA reads TGTGCCAGCGCAGGGGGCCAAGAGACCCAGTACTTC. The encoded protein is CASAGGQETQYF.